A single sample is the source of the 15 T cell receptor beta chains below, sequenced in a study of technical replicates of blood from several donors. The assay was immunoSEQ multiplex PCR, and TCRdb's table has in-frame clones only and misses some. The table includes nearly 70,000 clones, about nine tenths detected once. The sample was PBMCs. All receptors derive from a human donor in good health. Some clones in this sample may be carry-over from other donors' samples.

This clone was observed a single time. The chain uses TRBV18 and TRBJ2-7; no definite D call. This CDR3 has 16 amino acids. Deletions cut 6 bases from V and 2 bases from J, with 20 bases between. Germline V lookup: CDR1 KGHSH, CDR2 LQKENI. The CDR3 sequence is CASSTIPGSSTYEQYF. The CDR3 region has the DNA TGTGCCAGCTCGACCATCCCGGGTTCCTCCACCTACGAGCAGTACTTC. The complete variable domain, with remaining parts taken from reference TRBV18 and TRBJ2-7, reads NAGVMQNPRHLVRRRGQEARLRCSPMKGHSHVYWYRQLPEEGLKFMVYLQKENIIDESGMPKERFSAEFPKEGPSILRIQQVVRGDSAAYFCASSTIPGSSTYEQYFGPGTRLTVT.

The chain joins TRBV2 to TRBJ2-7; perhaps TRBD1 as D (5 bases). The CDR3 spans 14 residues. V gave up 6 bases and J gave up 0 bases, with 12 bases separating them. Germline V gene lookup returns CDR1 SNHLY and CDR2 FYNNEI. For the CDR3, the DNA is TGTGCCAGCAGGGTACAGGCGAGCTCCTACGAGCAGTACTTC. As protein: CASRVQASSYEQYF. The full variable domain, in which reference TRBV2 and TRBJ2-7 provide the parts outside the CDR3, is EPEVTQTPSHQVTQMGQEVILRCVPISNHLYFYWYRQILGQKVEFLVSFYNNEISEKSEIFDDQFSVERPDGSNFTLKIRSTKLEDSAMYFCASRVQASSYEQYFGPGTRLTVT.

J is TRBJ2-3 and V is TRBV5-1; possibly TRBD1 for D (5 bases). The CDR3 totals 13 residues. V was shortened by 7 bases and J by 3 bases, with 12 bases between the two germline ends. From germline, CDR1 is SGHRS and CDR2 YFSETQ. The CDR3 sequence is CASSRAGTDTQYF. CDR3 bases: TGCGCCAGCTCCCGGGCAGGGACAGATACGCAGTATTTT.

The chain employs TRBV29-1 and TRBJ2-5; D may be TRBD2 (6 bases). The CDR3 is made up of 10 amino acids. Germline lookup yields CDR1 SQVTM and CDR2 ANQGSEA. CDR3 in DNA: TGCAGTGCGGGGCAAGAGACCCAGTACTTC. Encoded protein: CSAGQETQYF.

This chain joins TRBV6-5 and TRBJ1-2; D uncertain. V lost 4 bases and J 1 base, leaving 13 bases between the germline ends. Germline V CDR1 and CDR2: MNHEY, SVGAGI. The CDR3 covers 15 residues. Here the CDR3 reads CASSSFDASNYGYTF. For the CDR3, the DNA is TGTGCCAGCAGTTCATTTGATGCTAGTAACTATGGCTACACCTTC.

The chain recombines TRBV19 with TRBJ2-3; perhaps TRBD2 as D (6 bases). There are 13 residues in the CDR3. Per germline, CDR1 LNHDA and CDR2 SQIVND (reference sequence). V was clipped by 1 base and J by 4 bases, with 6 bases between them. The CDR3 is CASSIAGADTQYF. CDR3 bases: TGTGCCAGTAGTATAGCGGGAGCAGATACGCAGTATTTT.

The CDR3 reads CASSSGGSGNTIYF. Here the CDR3 DNA reads TGCGCCAGCAGCTCGGGGGGCTCCGGAAACACCATATATTTT. The chain has TRBV5-1 and TRBJ1-3; a possible D gene is TRBD1 (6 bases). Trimming removed 3 bases at V and 4 bases at J, with 11 bases between. The CDR3 consists of 14 residues. Germline assignment: CDR1 SGHRS and CDR2 YFSETQ.

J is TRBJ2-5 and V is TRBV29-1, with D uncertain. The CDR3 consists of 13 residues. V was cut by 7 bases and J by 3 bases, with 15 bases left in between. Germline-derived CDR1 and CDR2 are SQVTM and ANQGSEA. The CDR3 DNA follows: TGCAGCGGTAAACTTTTCCGAGAAGAGACCCAGTACTTC. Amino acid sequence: CSGKLFREETQYF.

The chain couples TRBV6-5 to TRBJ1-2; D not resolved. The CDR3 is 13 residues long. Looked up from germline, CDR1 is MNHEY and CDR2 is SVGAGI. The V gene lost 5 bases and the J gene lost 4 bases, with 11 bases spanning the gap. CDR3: CASSTRYGYGYTF. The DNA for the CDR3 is TGTGCCAGCAGTACCCGGTACGGCTATGGCTACACCTTC.

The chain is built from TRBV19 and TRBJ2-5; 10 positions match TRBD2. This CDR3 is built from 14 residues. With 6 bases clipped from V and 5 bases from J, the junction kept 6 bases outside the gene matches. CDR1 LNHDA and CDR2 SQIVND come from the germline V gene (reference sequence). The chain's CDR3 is CASRQRGGLETQYF. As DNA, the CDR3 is TGTGCCAGTAGGCAGCGGGGGGGCCTGGAGACCCAGTACTTC. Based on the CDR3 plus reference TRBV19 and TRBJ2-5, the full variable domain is DGGITQSPKYLFRKEGQNVTLSCEQNLNHDAMYWYRQDPGQGLRLIYYSQIVNDFQKGDIAEGYSVSREKKESFPLTVTSAQKNPTAFYLCASRQRGGLETQYFGPGTRLLVL.

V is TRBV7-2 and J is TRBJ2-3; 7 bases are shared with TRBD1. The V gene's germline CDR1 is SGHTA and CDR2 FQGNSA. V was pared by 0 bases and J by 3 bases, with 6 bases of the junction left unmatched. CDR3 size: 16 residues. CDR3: CASSLATGIVTDTQYF. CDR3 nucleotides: TGTGCCAGCAGCTTAGCGACAGGGATAGTTACAGATACGCAGTATTTT. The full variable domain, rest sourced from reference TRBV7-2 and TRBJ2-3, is GAGVSQSPSNKVTEKGKDVELRCDPISGHTALYWYRQSLGQGLEFLIYFQGNSAPDKSGLPSDRFSAERTGGSVSTLTIQRTQQEDSAVYLCASSLATGIVTDTQYFGPGTRLTVL.

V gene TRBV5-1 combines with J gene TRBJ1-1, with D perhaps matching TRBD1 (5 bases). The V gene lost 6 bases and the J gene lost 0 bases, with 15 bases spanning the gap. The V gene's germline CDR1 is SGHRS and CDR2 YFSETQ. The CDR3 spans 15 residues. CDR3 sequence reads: CASNDPGVVNTEAFF. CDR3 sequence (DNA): TGCGCCAGCAATGACCCGGGGGTGGTGAACACTGAAGCTTTCTTT.

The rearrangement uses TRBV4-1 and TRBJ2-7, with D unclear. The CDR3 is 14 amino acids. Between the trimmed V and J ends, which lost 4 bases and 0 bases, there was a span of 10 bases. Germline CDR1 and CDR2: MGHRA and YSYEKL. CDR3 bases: TGCGCCAGCAGCCCGGCGGCATACTCCTACGAGCAGTACTTC. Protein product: CASSPAAYSYEQYF.

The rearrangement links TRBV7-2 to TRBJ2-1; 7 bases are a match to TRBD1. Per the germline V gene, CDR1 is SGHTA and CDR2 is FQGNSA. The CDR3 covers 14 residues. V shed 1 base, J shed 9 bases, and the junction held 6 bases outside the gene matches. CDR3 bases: TGTGCCAGCAGCTTAGGTGCCAGGGGGAGTGAGCAGTTCTTC. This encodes CASSLGARGSEQFF.

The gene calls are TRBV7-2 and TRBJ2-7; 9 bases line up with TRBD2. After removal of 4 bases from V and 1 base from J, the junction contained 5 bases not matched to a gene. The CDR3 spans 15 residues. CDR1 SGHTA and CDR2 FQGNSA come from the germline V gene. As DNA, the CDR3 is TGTGCCAGCAGCTACGAACTAGCGGGTTCCTACGAGCAGTACTTC. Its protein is CASSYELAGSYEQYF.